The text below deals with one T cell receptor beta chain. What it binds is unknown. This specimen belongs to a study of OX40 agonist ivuxolimab in advanced cancers. Whole-study results and caveats: Doses of 0.1 to 3.0 mg/kg were accompanied by clonal expansion of CD4+ and CD8+ blood T cells by week 6. Individuals who were partial responders at 0.1-3.0 mg/kg had clonal expansion that ranked among the lowest. In a subset of nonresponders, normalized T-cell clonal expansion was also low.

The V and J ends lost 5 bases and 2 bases respectively, with 10 bases between them. The germline gives CDR1 SGHAT, CDR2 FQNNGV. The CDR3 consists of 14 residues. Some clones are missing from TCRdb's copy, which holds only in-frame ones; the method was immunoSEQ multiplex PCR. Of 72,000 or so clones listed, approximately 81% are singletons. The J gene is TRBJ2-1, the V gene TRBV11-2, with D perhaps TRBD2 (5 bases). This sample comprised CD4+ or CD8+ T cells sorted from blood, obtained in a trial of the OX40 agonist ivuxolimab. The clonotype was recovered from an adult with an advanced solid tumor such as melanoma, head and neck, liver or kidney cancer. The CDR3 sequence is CASSPSGPYNEQFF. Here the CDR3 DNA reads TGTGCCAGCAGCCCCAGCGGCCCCTACAATGAGCAGTTCTTC. Looking up the rest from reference TRBV11-2 and TRBJ2-1 gives the full variable domain: EAGVAQSPRYKIIEKRQSVAFWCNPISGHATLYWYQQILGQGPKLLIQFQNNGVVDDSQLPKDRFSAERLKGVDSTLKIQPAKLEDSAVYLCASSPSGPYNEQFFGPGTRLTVL.